The entry below gives a single T cell receptor (beta chain) sequence along with its context. Its recognized antigen is unknown. There are no base qualities to consult, and no much larger clone falls within one base. The data were obtained in a study of T-cell memory formation after mild COVID-19 (dated by TCRdb to about 2021). Concerning the study at large: Most TCR sequence clusters were specific to one of the two donors. In a couple of donors, T-cell clones that expanded and contracted after mild COVID-19 were followed by sequencing TCRalpha and TCRbeta repertoires longitudinally. The cohort comprised two young, previously healthy adult volunteers, one female and one male. Points the paper makes about the study in general: Some responding clones were detected in pre-infection memory, suggesting pre-existing cross-reactive memory T cells joined the SARS-CoV-2 response. Clones that contracted from day 15 to 85 showed balanced CD4/CD8 phenotypes, whereas a second wave of clones that expanded from day 15 to 37 leaned towards CD4+. Whether the second-wave clones peaking on day 37 were SARS-CoV-2 specific was not confirmed. Contracting CD4+ clones were found mainly in CM and EM memory subsets, while CD8+ clones were enriched in EMRA. The study covered only two mild cases, and larger cohorts including severe cases with pre-infection samples were considered necessary.

Ficoll-Paque density gradient centrifugation was the method used to isolate PBMCs. Sequencing relied on an Illumina NovaSeq 6000. Using 5'RACE with constant-segment primers, TCRalpha and TCRbeta cDNA libraries were constructed, with sample barcodes and unique molecular identifiers added in the process. Trizol reagent was used to extract RNA from every sample. The libraries were amplified in two PCR steps, and the second step added a second sample barcode and Illumina TruSeq adapters. Libraries were sequenced on an Illumina NovaSeq with 2 x 150 bp paired-end reads. As for the authors' bioinformatics: The reads were demultiplexed and collapsed into UMI-guided consensus sequences using migec v1.2.7. Using mixcr v2.1.11, UMI consensuses were aligned to TRA and TRB V and J templates and then assembled into clonotypes. Clonotypes were classified as expanded or contracted when called significant by both edgeR and NoisET, with noise models trained on biological replicates. For edgeR calls, the cutoffs were a false discovery rate-adjusted p below 0.01 and a log2 fold-change threshold of 1. As an exploratory analysis of dynamics, PCA with hierarchical clustering was applied to max-normalized trajectories of the 1000 most abundant clonotypes. Each responding clone was given a CD4 or CD8 phenotype based on the CD4+ and CD8+ repertoires, which had been sequenced separately. In-frame beta chains were kept once TCRdb had trimmed the public reads at Q25 with fastp and called clones with MiXCR. Every entry covers one CDR3 protein and lists the most common genes and DNA from its rows. In this record, the V and J calls reflect TCRdb's handling and not the investigators' own analysis. Within this sample are hundreds of thousands of distinct CDR3 sequences, with less than 25% of them counted one time only. The top ten clones comprise around 8.4% of the sample.

This TCR was sampled from an adult woman who had mild COVID-19 (a few samples of this study predate the infection). The sample titles of this study are shuffled in the database, so cell type and time point are left out; the donor was told from shared clones. The specimen was PBMCs or a T cell subset sorted from them (not recorded which).

The DNA sequence is given as TGTGCCAGCAGCGTAGGGGTGACAGGGGGTTTTCCTGAAGCTTTCTTT. Translated, it reads CASSVGVTGGFPEAFF. The chain uses TRBV9 and TRBJ1-1; 9 bases in the middle match TRBD1. CDR1 SGDLS and CDR2 YYNGEE are derived from the germline V gene. The CDR3 numbers 16 residues from cysteine through phenylalanine. The sequence is cut down to CDR3 DNA, 48 bases in frame from base 1. Unmatched junction bases come to 9, with V trimmed by 0 bases and J by 6 bases.